These T cell receptor beta chains were read from a single sample in a study of T cells in Graves' hyperthyroidism and ophthalmopathy. TCRdb fed the multiplex PCR reads into MiXCR, producing one record per CDR3 protein. The sample shows about 570,000 distinct CDR3 sequences, 46% of them seen only once. The sample was peripheral blood or thyroid tissue (not recorded which). The receptor set was obtained from an adult woman with Graves' disease, either hyperthyroidism or ophthalmopathy (not recorded which). Each CDR3 is given with its conserved first and last residue. Fields, in order: clone size, V gene, J gene, D gene, CDR3 protein, CDR3 DNA. The D gene is left open where the match is weak. Not every row has a clone size; where given, it reads once, few, many or a size class.

.	TRBV29-1	TRBJ1-2	.	CSSGDGENYGYTF	TGCAGCAGTGGGGACGGAGAAAACTATGGCTACACCTTC
.	TRBV20-1	TRBJ2-5	TRBD1	CSARRTGTETQYF	TGCAGTGCTAGAAGGACAGGGACAGAGACCCAGTACTTC
.	TRBV10-2	TRBJ2-2	TRBD2	CASKAGGPTGELFF	TGCGCCAGCAAGGCGGGAGGGCCCACCGGGGAGCTGTTTTTT
many	TRBV6-5	TRBJ1-1	.	CASSYGGARNTEAFF	TGTGCCAGCAGTTACGGGGGGGCGAGGAACACTGAAGCTTTCTTT
.	TRBV14	TRBJ2-5	TRBD1	CASSQSIGQGQETQYF	TGTGCCAGCAGCCAATCAATCGGACAGGGCCAAGAGACCCAGTACTTC
many	TRBV7-9	TRBJ2-7	.	CASSESPGHYEQYF	TGTGCCAGCAGCGAATCGCCGGGGCACTACGAGCAGTACTTC
few	TRBV27	TRBJ1-1	.	CASSFETEYTEAFF	TGTGCCAGCAGTTTTGAGACAGAGTACACTGAAGCTTTCTTT
many	TRBV4-2	TRBJ2-7	.	CASSQEVQPSYEQYF	TGTGCCAGCAGCCAAGAGGTACAGCCCTCCTACGAGCAGTACTTC
many	TRBV5-1	TRBJ1-6	.	CASRRRSEELYNSPLHF	TGCGCCAGCCGAAGGCGCAGTGAGGAACTCTATAATTCACCCCTCCACTTT
many	TRBV5-4	TRBJ1-1	.	CASSILGPVPEAFF	TGTGCCAGCAGCATCCTGGGGCCCGTTCCTGAAGCTTTCTTT
many	TRBV10-2	TRBJ1-1	.	CASKGPEAFF	TGCGCCAGCAAGGGACCTGAAGCTTTCTTT
.	TRBV5-1	TRBJ1-1	TRBD1	CASSFGGTDSEAFF	TGTGCCAGCAGCTTCGGGGGGACAGACAGTGAAGCTTTCTTT
many	TRBV7-9	TRBJ2-7	.	CASSLDSLPGEQYF	TGTGCCAGCAGCTTGGACAGTCTCCCGGGGGAGCAGTACTTC
.	TRBV11-1	TRBJ2-7	.	CASSLGGILREQYF	TGTGCCAGCTCCCTCGGCGGTATACTACGAGAGCAGTACTTC
many	TRBV19	TRBJ2-2	TRBD2	CAISQMGLAGGTTGELFF	TGTGCCATTTCACAAATGGGACTAGCGGGAGGAACCACCGGGGAGCTGTTTTTT
many	TRBV6-5	TRBJ2-6	.	CASSEGANVLTF	TGTGCCAGCAGTGAAGGGGCCAACGTCCTGACTTTC
many	TRBV7-2	TRBJ1-1	.	CASSLMTNTEAFF	TGTGCCAGCAGCTTAATGACGAACACTGAAGCTTTCTTT
.	TRBV9	TRBJ2-5	TRBD1	CASSSTGGRSQPQYF	TGTGCCAGCAGCTCTACAGGGGGCAGGAGTCAGCCCCAGTACTTC
.	TRBV28	TRBJ1-3	.	CASSLTGSPGNTIYF	TGTGCCAGCAGTCTAACAGGTTCACCTGGAAACACCATATATTTT
many	TRBV4-1	TRBJ1-3	.	CASSQRSSSGNTIYF	TGCGCCAGCAGCCAGAGATCTAGTTCTGGAAACACCATATATTTT
many	TRBV6-2/TRBV6-3	TRBJ2-5	.	CASSSRARAETQYF	TGTGCCAGCAGCTCCCGAGCCAGAGCGGAGACCCAGTACTTC
.	TRBV28	TRBJ2-6	.	CASSFWGAGANVLTF	TGTGCCAGCAGTTTTTGGGGCGCTGGGGCCAACGTCCTGACTTTC
.	TRBV5-1	TRBJ2-7	.	CASSQDGGRDSYEQYF	TGCGCCAGCAGCCAAGACGGCGGTCGTGACTCCTACGAGCAGTACTTC
.	TRBV29-1	TRBJ1-4	.	CSGGQSTNEKLFF	TGCAGCGGGGGACAATCAACTAATGAAAAACTGTTTTTT
.	TRBV10-3	TRBJ2-7	TRBD2	CATTGLAVYEQYF	TGTGCCACCACGGGACTAGCGGTCTACGAGCAGTACTTC
once	TRBV20-1	TRBJ1-2	TRBD1	CSASRGRGREDGYTF	TGCAGTGCTAGCCGGGGGAGGGGGCGCGAGGATGGCTACACCTTC
many	TRBV29-1	TRBJ2-5	.	CSVGGGPGETQYF	TGCAGCGTTGGGGGCGGGCCGGGGGAGACCCAGTACTTC
few	TRBV2	TRBJ1-2	TRBD1	CASTGQGPNYGYTF	TGTGCCAGCACCGGACAGGGACCCAACTATGGCTACACCTTC
.	TRBV24-1	TRBJ1-4	.	CATSDLGEKPFF	TGTGCCACCAGTGATTTGGGTGAAAAACCGTTTTTT
many	TRBV24-1	TRBJ2-7	TRBD1	CATSGSDRGPHEQYF	TGTGCCACCAGTGGATCCGACAGGGGACCCCACGAGCAGTACTTC
.	TRBV7-2	TRBJ2-2	.	CASSLMFTGELFF	TGTGCCAGCAGCTTAATGTTCACCGGGGAGCTGTTTTTT
.	TRBV2	TRBJ1-5	TRBD1	CASSQTTGSQPQHF	TGTGCCAGCAGCCAGACGACAGGGAGTCAGCCCCAGCATTTT
.	TRBV10-3	TRBJ1-6	TRBD1	CAIGETGFWSPLHF	TGTGCCATCGGTGAGACAGGGTTTTGGTCACCCCTCCACTTT
many	TRBV12-3/TRBV12-4	TRBJ1-1	TRBD1	CASSVRQGPMNTEAFF	TGTGCCAGCAGTGTTAGACAGGGACCGATGAACACTGAAGCTTTCTTT
many	TRBV7-9	TRBJ2-7	.	CASSTSSYEQYF	TGTGCCAGCAGCACAAGCTCCTACGAGCAGTACTTC
few	TRBV4-1	TRBJ1-2	.	CASSPQTGYYGYTF	TGCGCCAGCAGCCCTCAAACTGGGTACTATGGCTACACCTTC
.	TRBV5-1	TRBJ2-5	.	CASSFGKGEETQYF	TGCGCCAGCAGCTTCGGGAAGGGTGAAGAGACCCAGTACTTC
few	TRBV9	TRBJ1-1	.	CASSLALENTEAFF	TGTGCCAGCAGCCTCGCCTTGGAGAACACTGAAGCTTTCTTT